This TCR beta chain was identified during a study of blood T cell repertoires in COVID-19. Across the whole study: COVID-19 samples from acute and convalescent phases originated in the United States, Italy and Spain. PBMCs, B-cell-depleted T cells, or T cells provided the cDNA or gDNA that made up the material.

The germline CDR1 and CDR2 sequences are SQVTM and ANQGSEA. With 4 bases clipped from V and 6 bases from J, the junction kept 12 bases outside the gene matches. This CDR3 region has 14 residues. TCRdb's table, derived via immunoSEQ multiplex PCR, lists solely in-frame clones and lacks some. Here the sample spans more than 150,000 clones, roughly 80% being singletons. The sequencing input was PBMCs or T cells enriched from blood (not recorded which). The chain combines TRBV29-1 with TRBJ2-7; TRBD2 matches 7 bases. This TCR was sampled from a man aged 55 to 69 who had been exposed to COVID-19. The CDR3 sequence: CSVVGRSGGFEQYF. CDR3 sequence (DNA): TGCAGCGTTGTGGGTCGGTCGGGAGGCTTCGAGCAGTACTTC.